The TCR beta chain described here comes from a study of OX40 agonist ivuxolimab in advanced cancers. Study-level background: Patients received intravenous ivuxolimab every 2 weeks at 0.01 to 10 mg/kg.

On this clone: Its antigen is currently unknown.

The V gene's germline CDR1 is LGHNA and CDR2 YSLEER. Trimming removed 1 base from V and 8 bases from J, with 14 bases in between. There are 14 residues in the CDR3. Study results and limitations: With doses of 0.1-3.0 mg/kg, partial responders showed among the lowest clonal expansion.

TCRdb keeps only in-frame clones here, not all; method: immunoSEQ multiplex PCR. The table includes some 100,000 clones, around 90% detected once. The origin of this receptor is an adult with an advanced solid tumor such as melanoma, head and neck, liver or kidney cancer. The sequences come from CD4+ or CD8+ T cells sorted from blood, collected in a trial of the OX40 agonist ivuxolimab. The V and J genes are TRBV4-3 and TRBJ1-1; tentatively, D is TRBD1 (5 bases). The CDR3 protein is CASSQVLGPMEAFF. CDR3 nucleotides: TGCGCCAGCAGCCAAGTATTGGGGCCGATGGAAGCTTTCTTT.